These T cell receptor beta chains were read from a single sample in a study of T cells in Graves' hyperthyroidism and ophthalmopathy. Via MiXCR, TCRdb re-called the multiplex PCR reads, giving one row per CDR3 protein. Here the sample spans 450,000 to 650,000 distinct CDR3 sequences, around 20% being singletons. Sequencing was carried out using blood. The receptor source for this set is a man aged 18 to 30 with Graves' hyperthyroidism. Each CDR3 is given with its conserved first and last residue. A D gene is named only where the DNA matches it firmly. The listing skips clone size in some rows; elsewhere it reads once, few, many or a size class.

clone_size,j_call,cdr3_length,v_call,d_call,cdr3_aa,cdr3_nt
NA,TRBJ1-2,12,TRBV18,NA,CASSPSPDGYTF,TGTGCCAGCTCACCAAGCCCAGATGGCTACACCTTC
many,TRBJ2-5,14,TRBV12-3/TRBV12-4,NA,CASSPPPLQETQYF,TGTGCCAGCAGTCCACCCCCACTGCAAGAGACCCAGTACTTC
many,TRBJ2-2,19,TRBV19,NA,CASSFWLLNGDSNTGELFF,TGTGCCAGTAGTTTTTGGCTCCTGAACGGGGATTCGAACACCGGGGAGCTGTTTTTT
NA,TRBJ2-2,14,TRBV12-3/TRBV12-4,NA,CASTILGGTGELFF,TGTGCCAGCACCATCTTAGGGGGCACCGGGGAGCTGTTTTTT
once,TRBJ1-6,16,TRBV7-2,TRBD1,CASSPGQGHYNSPLHF,TGTGCCAGCAGCCCTGGACAGGGGCACTATAATTCACCCCTCCACTTT
many,TRBJ1-1,15,TRBV12-3/TRBV12-4,NA,CASSSPEGLGTEAFF,TGTGCCAGCAGTTCCCCCGAGGGGTTGGGGACTGAAGCTTTCTTT
NA,TRBJ1-3,14,TRBV12-3/TRBV12-4,NA,CASSFFWAGNTIYF,TGTGCCAGCAGTTTTTTCTGGGCGGGAAACACCATATATTTT
many,TRBJ2-7,14,TRBV20-1,TRBD1,CSAREGTGSYEQYF,TGCAGTGCTAGGGAGGGGACAGGGTCGTACGAGCAGTACTTC
NA,TRBJ1-1,13,TRBV29-1,NA,CSVEWGMNTEAFF,TGCAGCGTTGAATGGGGGATGAACACTGAAGCTTTCTTT
many,TRBJ1-6,15,TRBV6-5,NA,CASSYSGVGNSPLHF,TGTGCCAGCAGTTACTCCGGGGTCGGAAATTCACCCCTCCACTTT